These 20 T cell receptor beta chains came from one sample sequenced in a study of blood T cell repertoires in COVID-19 (dated by TCRdb to 2020 to 2022). Receptor libraries were prepared by the immunoSEQ multiplex PCR assay. TCRdb carries this immuneACCESS record with in-frame sequences only. Its versions omit some clonotypes, under half of them owing to an unresolved V gene in the studies checked, with the rest unexplained. Across this sample there are 200,000 to 250,000 clones, with 83% seen only once. Of the sample, approximately 4.8% is held by the ten largest clones. Sequenced: PBMCs or T cells enriched from blood (not recorded which). These receptors came from a woman in her forties or fifties who had been exposed to COVID-19.

This rearrangement joins TRBV7-8 to TRBJ1-2; TRBD1 agrees at 8 bases. V lost 2 bases to trimming and J lost 4 bases; unmatched junction nucleotides: 6. The CDR3 has 15 amino acids. The germline V gene encodes CDR1 SGHVS and CDR2 FQNEAQ. Written as DNA, the CDR3 is TGTGCCAGCAGCTTATACCGACAGGGGACCTATGGCTACACCTTC. It yields the protein CASSLYRQGTYGYTF.

This clone was seen only a few times. This chain uses TRBV6-6 with TRBJ2-7; 7 bases map to TRBD1. The V gene's germline CDR1 is MNHNY and CDR2 SVGAGI (reference sequence). The CDR3 runs 16 residues. V lost 0 bases to trimming and J lost 0 bases; unmatched junction nucleotides: 5. This chain's CDR3 is CASSYSLGQASYEQYF. The CDR3 region has the DNA TGTGCCAGCAGTTACTCCCTCGGACAGGCCTCCTACGAGCAGTACTTC.

The chain carries TRBV24-1 and TRBJ1-1; the D gene is possibly TRBD1 (5 bases). V shed 3 bases and J shed 13 bases, with 17 bases lying between them. The CDR3 has 13 residues. Germline values: CDR1 KGHDR, CDR2 SFDVKD. CDR3 sequence reads: CATSDPGPGVVFF. The CDR3 DNA reads as TGTGCCACCAGTGATCCTGGACCGGGGGTTGTTTTCTTT.

V usage is TRBV12-3 or TRBV12-4 and J usage is TRBJ2-2, with D possibly matching TRBD1 (7 bases). V was clipped by 4 bases and J by 9 bases, with 9 bases between them. The CDR3 sequence is 12 residues long. CDR3 loop: CASSSGGRELFF. The CDR3 DNA is TGTGCCAGCAGTTCAGGGGGGAGGGAGCTGTTTTTT.

The chain links TRBV29-1 to TRBJ1-2; 7 bases match TRBD1. The CDR3 is 15 amino acids. J gave up 5 bases and V 7 bases, and 16 bases lay outside the gene matches. Germline values: CDR1 SQVTM, CDR2 ANQGSEA. CDR3 in amino acids: CSAPPTAGTDYGYTF. The DNA for the CDR3 is TGCAGCGCCCCCCCCACCGCAGGGACAGATTATGGCTACACCTTC.

CDR3 nucleotides: TGCGCCAGCAGCCAAGATCCGGTCGTCAGGGGGCCTAAGACGGATACGCAGTATTTT. Translated: CASSQDPVVRGPKTDTQYF. This chain links TRBV4-1 with TRBJ2-3; 8 nucleotides align to TRBD1. V was clipped by 0 bases and J by 6 bases; unmatched bases: 17. The germline V gene has CDR1 MGHRA and CDR2 YSYEKL. This CDR3 has 19 amino acids.

V gene TRBV10-3 combines with J gene TRBJ2-7, with 7 bases aligning to TRBD2. The V segment lost 0 bases and the J segment 4 bases; nucleotides outside the gene matches: 0. This CDR3 is 13 amino acids long. Germline loops: CDR1 ENHRY, CDR2 SYGVKD. CDR3 region: CAISESGGYEQYF. DNA of the CDR3: TGTGCCATCAGTGAGTCGGGGGGGTACGAGCAGTACTTC.

The chain has TRBV18 and TRBJ2-5; 8 bases align to TRBD2. Germline CDR1 is KGHSH and CDR2 is LQKENI. After removal of 4 bases from V and 1 base from J, the junction contained 2 bases not matched to a gene. The length of the CDR3 is 14 residues. CDR3 loop: CASSLRGGQETQYF. For the CDR3, the DNA is TGTGCCAGCTCACTTCGGGGGGGCCAAGAGACCCAGTACTTC.

Of note for this clone: A read error likely explains this, since a far larger clone differs by one base. The sample holds other DNA sequences that translate to the same CDR3. The J gene is TRBJ2-7, the V gene TRBV6-1; TRBD1 matches at 9 bases. The CDR3 consists of 14 residues. V was pared by 3 bases and J by 3 bases, with 3 bases of the junction left unmatched. Germline V gives CDR1 MNHNS, CDR2 SASEGT. As DNA, the CDR3 is TGTGCCAGCAGTGAGGGGACAGGGTTCTACGAGCAGTACTTC. This translates into CASSEGTGFYEQYF.

The rearrangement joins TRBV19 to TRBJ1-6, with no clear D. The CDR3 covers 14 residues. CDR1 and CDR2 (germline): LNHDA, SQIVND (reference sequence). Between the trimmed V and J ends, which lost 6 bases and 6 bases, there was a span of 12 bases. CDR3 DNA: TGTGCCAGTAGACTGGAGACCTTTAATTCACCCCTCCACTTT. Protein sequence: CASRLETFNSPLHF.

The chain carries TRBV29-1 and TRBJ2-2; possibly TRBD1 for D (5 bases). This CDR3 is built from 14 residues. From germline, CDR1 is SQVTM and CDR2 ANQGSEA. The germline V and J ends were trimmed by 6 bases and 3 bases, with 14 bases remaining between them. The CDR3 DNA is TGCAGCGTGGCCCCGTGGGGCGACACCGGGGAGCTGTTTTTT. Translating gives CSVAPWGDTGELFF.

V is TRBV11-2 and J is TRBJ1-1; a possible D gene is TRBD1 (6 bases). Germline V gene lookup returns CDR1 SGHAT and CDR2 FQNNGV. This CDR3 is 14 amino acids long. The V end was cut by 5 bases, the J end by 3 bases, with 13 bases between. As DNA, the CDR3 is TGTGCCAGCAGCACCACAGGGAAGCACACTGAAGCTTTCTTT. Encoded protein: CASSTTGKHTEAFF. Using reference TRBV11-2 and TRBJ1-1 for the parts outside the CDR3, the full variable domain is EAGVAQSPRYKIIEKRQSVAFWCNPISGHATLYWYQQILGQGPKLLIQFQNNGVVDDSQLPKDRFSAERLKGVDSTLKIQPAKLEDSAVYLCASSTTGKHTEAFFGQGTRLTVV.

V is TRBV28 and J is TRBJ2-3; 8 bases map to TRBD2. The V gene end was trimmed by 4 bases and the J gene end by 3 bases; junction bases not matched to a gene: 9. Germline V lookup: CDR1 MDHEN, CDR2 SYDVKM. The CDR3 runs to 16 residues. The CDR3 nucleotides are TGTGCCAGCAGTTCGGTCATAGGCGGGGGGACAGATACGCAGTATTTT. Its protein product is CASSSVIGGGTDTQYF.

The chain couples TRBV6-4 to TRBJ2-3, with a weak D call TRBD1 (6 bases). The germline V and J ends were trimmed by 0 bases and 4 bases, with 8 bases remaining between them. The CDR3 is 14 amino acids. The V gene's germline CDR1 is MRHNA and CDR2 SNTAGT. For the CDR3, the DNA is TGTGCCAGCAGTGACTCGTACAGGGCAGATACGCAGTATTTT. Translated, it gives CASSDSYRADTQYF.

This chain uses TRBV18 with TRBJ1-1; D is possibly TRBD1 (5 bases). V dropped 3 bases and J dropped 4 bases, with 12 bases sitting between them. The CDR3 spans 14 residues. CDR1 and CDR2 (germline): KGHSH, LQKENI. CDR3 sequence reads: CASSPGGSGTEAFF. CDR3 bases: TGTGCCAGCTCACCCGGGGGTTCGGGCACTGAAGCTTTCTTT.

The chain recombines TRBV29-1 with TRBJ1-1; D is undetermined. CDR1 is SQVTM, CDR2 ANQGSEA, per germline. V shed 6 bases and J shed 5 bases, with 13 bases lying between them. The CDR3 has 12 residues. In DNA form, the CDR3 reads TGCAGCGTCGTTCGGGGTATTACTGAAGCTTTCTTT. It is translated as CSVVRGITEAFF.

This clone has a single count. The chain links TRBV27 to TRBJ1-5; TRBD1 might be the D (6 bases). CDR3 length: 16 amino acids. CDR1 MNHEY and CDR2 SMNVEV come from the germline V gene (reference sequence). The V gene lost 0 bases and the J gene lost 3 bases, with 12 bases spanning the gap. The CDR3 DNA reads TGTGCCAGCAGTTTATCGGGGGCCAGGGACAATCAGCCCCAGCATTTT. Protein sequence: CASSLSGARDNQPQHF.

The J gene is TRBJ1-1, the V gene TRBV7-2; 8 positions match TRBD1. The CDR3 is made up of 14 amino acids. Germline V CDR1 and CDR2: SGHTA, FQGNSA. J lost 6 bases, V lost 1 base, and 4 bases had no gene match. This CDR3 is CASSLGQGAAEAFF. The CDR3 DNA is TGTGCCAGCAGCTTAGGGCAGGGGGCAGCTGAAGCTTTCTTT.

V gene TRBV2 combines with J gene TRBJ1-2, with 8 positions matching TRBD1. The germline V gene has CDR1 SNHLY and CDR2 FYNNEI. Unmatched junction bases numbered 5, after V lost 6 bases and J lost 2 bases. This CDR3 is built from 14 residues. CDR3 protein: CASSGQGLNYGYTF. In nucleotides, the CDR3 is TGTGCCAGCAGCGGACAGGGCCTAAACTATGGCTACACCTTC.

The rearrangement joins TRBV5-1 to TRBJ2-3, with D possibly matching TRBD2 (5 bases). Germline assignment: CDR1 SGHRS and CDR2 YFSETQ. V was clipped by 2 bases and J by 2 bases, with 9 bases between them. This CDR3 is built from 14 residues. The CDR3 DNA reads TGCGCCAGCAGCTTACGAGGGCTCACAGATACGCAGTATTTT. Protein product: CASSLRGLTDTQYF.